The entry below gives a single T cell receptor (beta chain) sequence along with its context. After constant-region reverse-primer amplification, full-length variable regions underwent semi-nested PCR with Nested Universal Primer A. TCRdb independently ran MiXCR on the 5' RACE reads; one entry per CDR3 protein. The data contain several thousand distinct CDR3 sequences, approximately 61% of them seen just once; the ten biggest clones take up roughly 6%. The length of the CDR3 is 11 residues. With 5 bases removed from V and 0 bases from J, the gap between germline ends came to 1 base. Germline CDR1 and CDR2: SGHTA and FQGNSA.

This sequence was found in a female donor with breast cancer. Material: tumor-infiltrating memory CD4+ T cells sorted from the breast tumor. Regarding subset: memory CD4+ T cells, CD4+CD45RO+CD25-. This rearrangement joins TRBV7-2 to TRBJ2-5; no firm D call. The CDR3 is CASSHQETQYF. CDR3 nucleotides: TGTGCCAGCAGCCACCAAGAGACCCAGTACTTC.